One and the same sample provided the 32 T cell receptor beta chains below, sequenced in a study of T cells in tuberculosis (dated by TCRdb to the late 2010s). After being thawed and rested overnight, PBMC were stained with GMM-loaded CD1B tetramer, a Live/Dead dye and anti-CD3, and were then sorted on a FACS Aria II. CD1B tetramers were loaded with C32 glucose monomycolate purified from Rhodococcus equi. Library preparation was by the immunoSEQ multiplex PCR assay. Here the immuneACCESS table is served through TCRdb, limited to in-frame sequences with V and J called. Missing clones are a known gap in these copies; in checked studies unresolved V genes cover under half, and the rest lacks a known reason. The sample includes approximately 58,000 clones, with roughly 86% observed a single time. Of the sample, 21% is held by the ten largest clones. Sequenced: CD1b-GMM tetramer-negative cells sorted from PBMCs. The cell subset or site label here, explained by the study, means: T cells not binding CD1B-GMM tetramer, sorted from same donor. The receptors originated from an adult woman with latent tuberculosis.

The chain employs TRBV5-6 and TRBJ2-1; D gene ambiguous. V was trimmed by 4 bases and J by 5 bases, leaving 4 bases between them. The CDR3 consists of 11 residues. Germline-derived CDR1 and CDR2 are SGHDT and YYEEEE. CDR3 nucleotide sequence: TGTGCCAGCAGCCTTAACAATGAGCAGTTCTTC. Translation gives CASSLNNEQFF.

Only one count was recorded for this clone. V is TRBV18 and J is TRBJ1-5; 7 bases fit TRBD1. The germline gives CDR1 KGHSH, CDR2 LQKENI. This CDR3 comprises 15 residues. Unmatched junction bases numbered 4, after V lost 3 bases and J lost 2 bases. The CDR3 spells CASSPTGSGNQPQHF. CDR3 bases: TGTGCCAGCTCACCGACAGGGTCGGGCAATCAGCCCCAGCATTTT.

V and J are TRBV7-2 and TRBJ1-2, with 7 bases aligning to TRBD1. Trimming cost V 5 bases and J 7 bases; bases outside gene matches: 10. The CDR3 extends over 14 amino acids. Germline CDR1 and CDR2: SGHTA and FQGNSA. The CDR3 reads CASSGSYRGGGYTF. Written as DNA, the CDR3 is TGTGCCAGCAGCGGATCGTACAGGGGAGGTGGCTACACCTTC.

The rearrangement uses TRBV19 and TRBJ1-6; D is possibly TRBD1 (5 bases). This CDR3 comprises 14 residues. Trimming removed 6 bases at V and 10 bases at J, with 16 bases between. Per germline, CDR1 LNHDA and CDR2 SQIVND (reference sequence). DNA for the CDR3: TGTGCCAGTAGCTCAAGTGGGGGGAGCTCACCCCTCCACTTT. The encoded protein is CASSSSGGSSPLHF.

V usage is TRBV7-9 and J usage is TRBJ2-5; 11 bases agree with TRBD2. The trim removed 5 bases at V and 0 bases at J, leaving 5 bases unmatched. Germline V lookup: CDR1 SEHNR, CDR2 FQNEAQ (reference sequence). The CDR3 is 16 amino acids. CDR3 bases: TGTGCCAGCAGCCGGACTAGCGGGTCGTACCAAGAGACCCAGTACTTC. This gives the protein CASSRTSGSYQETQYF.

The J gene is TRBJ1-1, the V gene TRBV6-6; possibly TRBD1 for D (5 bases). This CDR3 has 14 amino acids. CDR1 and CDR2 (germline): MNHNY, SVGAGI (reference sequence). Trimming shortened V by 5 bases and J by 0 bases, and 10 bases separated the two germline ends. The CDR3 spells CASSLKGVNTEAFF. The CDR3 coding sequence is TGTGCCAGCAGTCTTAAAGGGGTGAACACTGAAGCTTTCTTT.

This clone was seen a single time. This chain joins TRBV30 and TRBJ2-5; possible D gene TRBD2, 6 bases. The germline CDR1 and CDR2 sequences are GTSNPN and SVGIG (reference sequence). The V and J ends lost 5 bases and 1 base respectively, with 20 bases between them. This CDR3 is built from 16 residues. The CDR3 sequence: CAWDPIGGAFQETQYF. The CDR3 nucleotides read TGTGCCTGGGACCCCATCGGCGGGGCCTTCCAAGAGACCCAGTACTTC.

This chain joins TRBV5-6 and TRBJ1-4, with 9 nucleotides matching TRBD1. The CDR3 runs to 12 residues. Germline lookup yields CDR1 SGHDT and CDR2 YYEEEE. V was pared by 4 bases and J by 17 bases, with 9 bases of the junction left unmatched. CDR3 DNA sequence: TGTGCCAGCAGCCTAGGGACAGGGTATTCTTTTTTT. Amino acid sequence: CASSLGTGYSFF.

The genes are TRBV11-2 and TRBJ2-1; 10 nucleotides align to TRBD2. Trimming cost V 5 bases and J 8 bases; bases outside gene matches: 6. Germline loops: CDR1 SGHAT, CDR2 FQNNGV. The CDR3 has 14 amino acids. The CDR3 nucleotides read TGTGCCAGCAGCAGAGCGGGAGGGTGGGATGAGCAGTTCTTC. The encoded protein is CASSRAGGWDEQFF. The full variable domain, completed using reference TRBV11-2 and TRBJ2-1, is EAGVAQSPRYKIIEKRQSVAFWCNPISGHATLYWYQQILGQGPKLLIQFQNNGVVDDSQLPKDRFSAERLKGVDSTLKIQPAKLEDSAVYLCASSRAGGWDEQFFGPGTRLTVL.

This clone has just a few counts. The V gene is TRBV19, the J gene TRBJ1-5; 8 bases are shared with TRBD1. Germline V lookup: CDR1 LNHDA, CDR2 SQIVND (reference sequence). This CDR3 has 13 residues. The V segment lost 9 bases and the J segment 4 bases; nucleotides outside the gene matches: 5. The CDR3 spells CASKGQDNQPQHF. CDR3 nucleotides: TGTGCCAGCAAGGGACAGGATAATCAGCCCCAGCATTTT. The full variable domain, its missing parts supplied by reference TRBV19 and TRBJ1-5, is DGGITQSPKYLFRKEGQNVTLSCEQNLNHDAMYWYRQDPGQGLRLIYYSQIVNDFQKGDIAEGYSVSREKKESFPLTVTSAQKNPTAFYLCASKGQDNQPQHFGDGTRLSIL.

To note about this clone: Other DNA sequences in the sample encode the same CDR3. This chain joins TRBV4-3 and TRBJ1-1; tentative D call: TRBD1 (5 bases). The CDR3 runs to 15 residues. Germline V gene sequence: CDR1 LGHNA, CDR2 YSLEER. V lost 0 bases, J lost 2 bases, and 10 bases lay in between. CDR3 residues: CASSQDRGSNTEAFF. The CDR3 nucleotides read TGCGCCAGCAGCCAAGATAGGGGATCTAACACTGAAGCTTTCTTT.

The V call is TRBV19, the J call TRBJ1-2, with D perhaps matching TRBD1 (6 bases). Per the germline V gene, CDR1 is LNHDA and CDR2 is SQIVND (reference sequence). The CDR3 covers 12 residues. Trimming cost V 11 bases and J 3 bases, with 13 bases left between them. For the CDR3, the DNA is TGTGCCGCGAAACAGGGATACTATGGCTACACCTTC. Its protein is CAAKQGYYGYTF.

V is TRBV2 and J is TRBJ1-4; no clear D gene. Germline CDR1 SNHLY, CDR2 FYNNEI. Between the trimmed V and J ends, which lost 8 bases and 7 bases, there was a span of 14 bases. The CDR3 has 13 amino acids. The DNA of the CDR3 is TGTGCCAGCGGGTTTGCGTCTAGTGAAAAACTGTTTTTT. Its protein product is CASGFASSEKLFF.

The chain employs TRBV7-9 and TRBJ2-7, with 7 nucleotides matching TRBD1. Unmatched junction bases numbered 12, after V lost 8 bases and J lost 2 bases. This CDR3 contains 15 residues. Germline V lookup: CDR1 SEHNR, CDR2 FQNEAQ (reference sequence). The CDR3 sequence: CASGTHEGATYEQYF. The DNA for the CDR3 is TGTGCCAGCGGGACCCACGAGGGGGCCACCTACGAGCAGTACTTC. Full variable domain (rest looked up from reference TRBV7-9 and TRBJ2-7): DTGVSQNPRHKITKRGQNVTFRCDPISEHNRLYWYRQTLGQGPEFLTYFQNEAQLEKSRLLSDRFSAERPKGSFSTLEIQRTEQGDSAMYLCASGTHEGATYEQYFGPGTRLTVT.

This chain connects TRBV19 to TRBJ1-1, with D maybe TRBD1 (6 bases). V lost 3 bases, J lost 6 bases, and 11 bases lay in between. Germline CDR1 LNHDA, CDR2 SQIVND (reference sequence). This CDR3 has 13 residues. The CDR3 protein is CASSIRGTSEAFF. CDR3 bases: TGTGCCAGTAGTATCAGGGGTACCTCTGAAGCTTTCTTT.

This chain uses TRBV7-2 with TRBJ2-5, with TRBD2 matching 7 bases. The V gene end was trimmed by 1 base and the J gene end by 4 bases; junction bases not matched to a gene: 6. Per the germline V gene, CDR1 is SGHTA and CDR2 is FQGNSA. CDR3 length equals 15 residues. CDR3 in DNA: TGTGCCAGCAGCTTAGGGCGGGGGTCCCCAGAGACCCAGTACTTC. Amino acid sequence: CASSLGRGSPETQYF.

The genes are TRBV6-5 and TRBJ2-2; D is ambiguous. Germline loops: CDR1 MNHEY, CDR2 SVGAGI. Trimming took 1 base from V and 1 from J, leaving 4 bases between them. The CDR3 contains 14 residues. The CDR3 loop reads CASSYFRNTGELFF. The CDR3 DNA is TGTGCCAGCAGTTACTTCAGGAACACCGGGGAGCTGTTTTTT.

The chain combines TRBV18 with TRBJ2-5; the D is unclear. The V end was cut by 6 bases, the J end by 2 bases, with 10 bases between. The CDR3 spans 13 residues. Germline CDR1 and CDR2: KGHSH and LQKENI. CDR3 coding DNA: TGTGCCAGCTCTCCGCGGCCTCAAGAGACCCAGTACTTC. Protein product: CASSPRPQETQYF.

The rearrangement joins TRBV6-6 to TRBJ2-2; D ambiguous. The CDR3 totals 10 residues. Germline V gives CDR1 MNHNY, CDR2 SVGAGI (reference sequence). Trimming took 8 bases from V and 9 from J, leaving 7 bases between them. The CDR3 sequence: CASGLRELFF. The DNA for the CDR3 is TGTGCCAGCGGCCTGAGGGAGCTGTTTTTT.

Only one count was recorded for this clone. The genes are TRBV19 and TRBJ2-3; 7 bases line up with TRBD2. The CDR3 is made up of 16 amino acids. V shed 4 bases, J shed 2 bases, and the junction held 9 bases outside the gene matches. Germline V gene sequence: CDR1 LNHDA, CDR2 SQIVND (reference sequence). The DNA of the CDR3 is TGTGCCAGTAGTAGGGAACTAGCGCCCTTCACAGATACGCAGTATTTT. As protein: CASSRELAPFTDTQYF. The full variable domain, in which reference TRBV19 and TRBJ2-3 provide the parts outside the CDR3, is DGGITQSPKYLFRKEGQNVTLSCEQNLNHDAMYWYRQDPGQGLRLIYYSQIVNDFQKGDIAEGYSVSREKKESFPLTVTSAQKNPTAFYLCASSRELAPFTDTQYFGPGTRLTVL.

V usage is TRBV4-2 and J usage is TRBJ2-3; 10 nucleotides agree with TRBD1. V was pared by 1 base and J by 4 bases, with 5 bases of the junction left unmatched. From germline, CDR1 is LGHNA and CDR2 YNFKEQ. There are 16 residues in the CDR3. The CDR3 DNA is TGTGCCAGCAGCCAAGGTGGGGACAGGGGTTCAGATACGCAGTATTTT. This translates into CASSQGGDRGSDTQYF.

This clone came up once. As DNA, the CDR3 is TGCAGCGTCGCTCGACAGTCTGGAAACACCATATATTTT. The encoded protein is CSVARQSGNTIYF. The chain links TRBV29-1 to TRBJ1-3, with a tentative D call TRBD1 (5 bases). Germline CDR1 reads SQVTM; CDR2 reads ANQGSEA. The CDR3 runs 13 residues. V lost 6 bases to trimming and J lost 1 base, with 10 bases between them. The full variable domain, completed using reference TRBV29-1 and TRBJ1-3, is SAVISQKPSRDICQRGTSLTIQCQVDSQVTMMFWYRQQPGQSLTLIATANQGSEATYESGFVIDKFPISRPNLTFSTLTVSNMSPEDSSIYLCSVARQSGNTIYFGEGSWLTVV.

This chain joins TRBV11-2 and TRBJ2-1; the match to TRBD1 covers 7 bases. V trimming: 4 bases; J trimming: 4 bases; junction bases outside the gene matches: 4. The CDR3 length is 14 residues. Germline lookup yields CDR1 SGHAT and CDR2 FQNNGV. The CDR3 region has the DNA TGTGCCAGCAGCTCCCTGGGACAGTACAATGAGCAGTTCTTC. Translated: CASSSLGQYNEQFF.

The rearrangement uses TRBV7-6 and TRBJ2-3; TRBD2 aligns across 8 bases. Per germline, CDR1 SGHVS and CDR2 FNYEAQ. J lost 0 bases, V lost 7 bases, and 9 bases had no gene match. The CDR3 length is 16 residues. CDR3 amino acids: CASTRTSRGSTDTQYF. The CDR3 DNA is TGTGCCAGCACCAGGACTAGCCGGGGCAGCACAGATACGCAGTATTTT.

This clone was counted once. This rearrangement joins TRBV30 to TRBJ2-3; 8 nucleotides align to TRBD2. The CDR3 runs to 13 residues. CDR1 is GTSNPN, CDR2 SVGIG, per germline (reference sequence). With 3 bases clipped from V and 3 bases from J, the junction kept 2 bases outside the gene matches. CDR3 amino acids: CAWSTGGTDTQYF. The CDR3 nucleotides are TGTGCCTGGAGCACGGGAGGGACAGATACGCAGTATTTT. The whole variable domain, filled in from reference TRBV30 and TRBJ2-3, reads SQTIHQWPATLVQPVGSPLSLECTVEGTSNPNLYWYRQAAGRGLQLLFYSVGIGQISSEVPQNLSASRPQDRQFILSSKKLLLSDSGFYLCAWSTGGTDTQYFGPGTRLTVL.

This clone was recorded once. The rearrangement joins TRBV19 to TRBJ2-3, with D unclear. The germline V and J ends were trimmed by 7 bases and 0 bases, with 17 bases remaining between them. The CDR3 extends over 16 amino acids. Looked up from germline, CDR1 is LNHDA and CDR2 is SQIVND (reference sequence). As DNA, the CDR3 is TGTGCCAGTACCCTGAATTGGCAGGCTAGCACAGATACGCAGTATTTT. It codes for CASTLNWQASTDTQYF.

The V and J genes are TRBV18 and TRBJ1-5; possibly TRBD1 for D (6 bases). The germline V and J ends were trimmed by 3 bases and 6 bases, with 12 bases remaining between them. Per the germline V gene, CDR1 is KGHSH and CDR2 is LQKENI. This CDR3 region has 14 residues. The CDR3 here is CASSPGQTPQPQHF. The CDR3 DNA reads TGTGCCAGCTCACCCGGACAGACCCCTCAGCCCCAGCATTTT.

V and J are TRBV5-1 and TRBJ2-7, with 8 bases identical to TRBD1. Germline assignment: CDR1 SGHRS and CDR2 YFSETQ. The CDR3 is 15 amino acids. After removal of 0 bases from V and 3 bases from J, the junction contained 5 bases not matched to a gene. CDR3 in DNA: TGCGCCAGCAGCTTGGCCTGGACAGGGTTCTACGAGCAGTACTTC. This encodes CASSLAWTGFYEQYF.

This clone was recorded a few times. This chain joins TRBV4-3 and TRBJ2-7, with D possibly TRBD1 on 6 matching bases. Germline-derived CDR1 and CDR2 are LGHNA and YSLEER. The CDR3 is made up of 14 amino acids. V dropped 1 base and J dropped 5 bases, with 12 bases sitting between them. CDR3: CASSQATGFNEQYF. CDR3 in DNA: TGCGCCAGCAGCCAAGCAACAGGGTTTAACGAGCAGTACTTC.

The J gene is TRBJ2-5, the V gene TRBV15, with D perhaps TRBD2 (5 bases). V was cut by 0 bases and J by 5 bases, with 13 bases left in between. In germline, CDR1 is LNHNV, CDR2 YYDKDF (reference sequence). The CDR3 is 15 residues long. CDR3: CATSRDRTGRETQYF. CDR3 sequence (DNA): TGTGCCACCAGCAGAGATCGAACGGGAAGGGAGACCCAGTACTTC.

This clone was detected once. The DNA of the CDR3 is TGTGCCAGCCCCGGGACAGGGTACACAGATACGCAGTATTTT. Translated, it gives CASPGTGYTDTQYF. J is TRBJ2-3 and V is TRBV7-9; TRBD1 matches 9 bases. CDR3 size: 14 residues. The ends lost 8 bases at V and 2 bases at J; junction bases unmatched: 5. Germline CDR1 and CDR2: SEHNR and FQNEAQ (reference sequence).

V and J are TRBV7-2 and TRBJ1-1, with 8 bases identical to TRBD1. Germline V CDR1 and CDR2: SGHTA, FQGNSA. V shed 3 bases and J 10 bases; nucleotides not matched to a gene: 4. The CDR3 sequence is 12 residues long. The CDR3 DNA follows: TGTGCCAGCAGCTTGGACAGGGTAGCAGCTTTCTTT. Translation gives CASSLDRVAAFF.